These 17 T cell receptor beta chains were all obtained from the same sample, sequenced in a study of cytomegalovirus exposure and HLA in healthy donors. The PCR contained 60 Vbeta and 13 Jbeta primers. Clones were read by immunoSEQ multiplex PCR, and TCRdb kept only the in-frame ones, dropping some. The sample lists about 120,000 clones; roughly 75% were seen once. Sequenced input: PBMCs. The receptor source for this set is a female donor in good health and CMV-seronegative.

J is TRBJ1-2 and V is TRBV27, with D tentatively TRBD1 (6 bases). V was pared by 3 bases and J by 7 bases, with 15 bases between. Germline V gives CDR1 MNHEY, CDR2 SMNVEV (reference sequence). This CDR3 has 14 amino acids. The CDR3 reads CASSLLGRGSGYTF. The CDR3 bases are TGTGCCAGCAGTTTGCTGGGCAGGGGCTCTGGCTACACCTTC.

This chain uses TRBV5-1 with TRBJ2-1, with 12 positions matching TRBD1. Looked up from germline, CDR1 is SGHRS and CDR2 is YFSETQ. Germline trimming cut 4 bases from V and 2 bases from J; bases unmatched to any gene: 4. This CDR3 region has 16 residues. The chain's CDR3 is CASSVGTGGAYNEQFF. The CDR3 DNA reads as TGCGCCAGCAGCGTCGGGACAGGGGGCGCCTACAATGAGCAGTTCTTC.

Only a few counts were recorded for this clone. Written as DNA, the CDR3 is TGTGCCAGCAGCTTAGACTTGGCAGCGGGGCACCACGGAGAGACCCAGTACTTC. As protein: CASSLDLAAGHHGETQYF. This sequence joins TRBV7-9 and TRBJ2-5, with 7 bases aligning to TRBD2. V dropped 1 base and J dropped 4; count of bases not matched to a gene: 15. The CDR3 runs 18 residues. Germline values: CDR1 SEHNR, CDR2 FQNEAQ (reference sequence). The variable domain in full, completed from reference TRBV7-9 and TRBJ2-5, reads DTGVSQNPRHKITKRGQNVTFRCDPISEHNRLYWYRQTLGQGPEFLTYFQNEAQLEKSRLLSDRFSAERPKGSFSTLEIQRTEQGDSAMYLCASSLDLAAGHHGETQYFGPGTRLLVL.

This clone appeared a single time. The chain uses TRBV28 and TRBJ2-6, with 7 bases identical to TRBD1. CDR3 length: 16 residues. Looked up from germline, CDR1 is MDHEN and CDR2 is SYDVKM. Germline trimming cut 6 bases from V and 2 bases from J; bases unmatched to any gene: 7. CDR3 DNA: TGTGCCAGCAGGCAGACAGGGTACCCTGGGGCCAACGTCCTGACTTTC. It is translated as CASRQTGYPGANVLTF.

This sequence joins TRBV7-9 and TRBJ1-4; D unclear. Deletions cut 6 bases from V and 7 bases from J, with 15 bases between. The CDR3 has 14 amino acids. Germline CDR1 is SEHNR and CDR2 is FQNEAQ (reference sequence). The CDR3 region is CASRPKGGGEKLFF. The CDR3 DNA follows: TGTGCCAGCAGGCCCAAGGGAGGTGGTGAAAAACTGTTTTTT.

The chain joins TRBV14 to TRBJ2-1, with TRBD2 identical over 12 bases. The CDR3 sequence is 15 residues long. The germline V gene encodes CDR1 SGHDN and CDR2 FVKESK. The junction had 8 bases not matched to a gene; V was cut back by 6 bases and J by 8 bases. The DNA for the CDR3 is TGTGCCAGCAGACTCGGGACTAGCGGGTCACATGAGCAGTTCTTC. Amino acid sequence: CASRLGTSGSHEQFF.

The chain employs TRBV27 and TRBJ2-1; TRBD1 aligns across 7 bases. This CDR3 has 13 residues. Germline V CDR1 and CDR2: MNHEY, SMNVEV (reference sequence). With 0 bases clipped from V and 10 bases from J, the junction kept 3 bases outside the gene matches. CDR3 protein: CASSLSNRGEQFF. The DNA for the CDR3 is TGTGCCAGCAGTTTATCGAACAGGGGAGAGCAGTTCTTC.

V gene TRBV14 combines with J gene TRBJ2-5; the match to TRBD1 covers 9 bases. The germline V gene encodes CDR1 SGHDN and CDR2 FVKESK. Trimming at V came to 1 base and at J to 5 bases, leaving 14 bases not matched to a gene. The CDR3 covers 18 residues. The CDR3 reads CASSQGRHRGQLRETQYF. CDR3 DNA sequence: TGTGCCAGCAGCCAAGGCAGGCACAGGGGGCAGCTCAGGGAGACCCAGTACTTC.

Details on this clone: One end of the junction is discordant with germline, which a read error may explain. The J gene is TRBJ2-6, the V gene TRBV7-8; TRBD1 agrees at 10 bases. This CDR3 is 17 amino acids long. Germline V CDR1 and CDR2: SGHVS, FQNEAQ. The CDR3 bases are TGTGCCAGCAGCTTCCGGGACAGGGGCTACGGGGCCAACGGCCTGACTTTC. Translation gives CASSFRDRGYGANGLTF.

V and J are TRBV5-1 and TRBJ1-1; D gene unclear. This CDR3 comprises 15 residues. Trimming took 0 bases from V and 1 from J, leaving 10 bases between them. Germline V gives CDR1 SGHRS, CDR2 YFSETQ. CDR3 in DNA: TGCGCCAGCAGCTTGGTACCACAACAGAACACTGAAGCTTTCTTT. It specifies CASSLVPQQNTEAFF.

The genes are TRBV29-1 and TRBJ2-1; 11 nucleotides align to TRBD2. Germline trimming cut 4 bases from V and 6 bases from J; bases unmatched to any gene: 5. The length of the CDR3 is 14 residues. Germline V gene data show CDR1 as SQVTM and CDR2 as ANQGSEA. In nucleotides, the CDR3 is TGCAGCGTTGTAGCGGGGGGGCCGGTCAATGAGCAGTTCTTC. Its protein is CSVVAGGPVNEQFF.

CDR3 nucleotides: TGTGCCAGCAACCTAGGATGGGGCACAGATACGCAGTATTTT. It is translated as CASNLGWGTDTQYF. The genes are TRBV6-1 and TRBJ2-3; D ambiguous. Germline V gene sequence: CDR1 MNHNS, CDR2 SASEGT. CDR3 length equals 14 residues. V lost 7 bases and J 1 base, leaving 12 bases between the germline ends.

This chain joins TRBV18 and TRBJ2-5, with D possibly being TRBD2 (5 bases). CDR3 length: 13 residues. V was cut by 3 bases and J by 3 bases, with 8 bases left in between. CDR1 and CDR2 from the germline V gene are KGHSH and LQKENI. CDR3 coding DNA: TGTGCCAGCTCACCGGGAGCAAAAGAGACCCAGTACTTC. This translates into CASSPGAKETQYF.

This chain connects TRBV6-5 to TRBJ1-6; D not certain. V shed 7 bases and J shed 9 bases, with 13 bases lying between them. The CDR3 loop spans 13 amino acids. Germline CDR1 is MNHEY and CDR2 is SVGAGI. CDR3: CASNEALGSPLHF. The CDR3 region has the DNA TGTGCCAGCAACGAGGCTCTTGGTTCACCCCTCCACTTT.

CDR3 sequence (DNA): TGTGCCAGCAGCCAAGGGCTTTGGAACACCATATATTTT. As protein: CASSQGLWNTIYF. The chain has TRBV14 and TRBJ1-3; D is ambiguous. The V end was cut by 1 base, the J end by 7 bases, with 8 bases between. Germline V lookup: CDR1 SGHDN, CDR2 FVKESK. This CDR3 contains 13 residues.

The CDR3 nucleotides read TGCAGCGTTGAGTCGCGGGAGGCCGAGCAGTACTTC. Residues: CSVESREAEQYF. This rearrangement joins TRBV29-1 to TRBJ2-7; the match to TRBD2 covers 8 bases. The germline CDR1 and CDR2 sequences are SQVTM and ANQGSEA. V gave up 3 bases and J gave up 6 bases; unmatched junction bases: 4. The CDR3 totals 12 residues.

CDR3 amino acids: CASSPRPTGECQPQHF. Here the CDR3 DNA reads TGTGCCAGCAGCCCAAGGCCTACAGGGGAATGTCAGCCCCAGCATTTT. The chain employs TRBV21-1 and TRBJ1-5; the table names TRBD1, a call not compared with the DNA. TRBV21-1 is a pseudogene locus. The CDR3 is 16 amino acids.